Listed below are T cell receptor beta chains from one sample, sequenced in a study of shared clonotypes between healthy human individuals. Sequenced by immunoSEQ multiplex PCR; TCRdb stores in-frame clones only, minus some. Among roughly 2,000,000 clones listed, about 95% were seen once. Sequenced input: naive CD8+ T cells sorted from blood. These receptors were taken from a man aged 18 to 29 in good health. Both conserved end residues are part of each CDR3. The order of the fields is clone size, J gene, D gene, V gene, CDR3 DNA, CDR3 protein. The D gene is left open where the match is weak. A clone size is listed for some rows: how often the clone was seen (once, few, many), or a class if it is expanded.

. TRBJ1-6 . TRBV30 TGTGCCTGGAGGAGGGGGGTCTATAATTCACCCCTCCACTTT CAWRRGVYNSPLHF
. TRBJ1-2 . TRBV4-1 TGCGCCAGCAGCCAAGAATTGAGCGGCTACACCTTC CASSQELSGYTF
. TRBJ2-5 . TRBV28 TGTGCCAGCAGTCCCCCGGGACAAACGAGAGAGACCCAGTACTTC CASSPPGQTRETQYF
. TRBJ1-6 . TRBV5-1 TGCGCCAGCAGCATGGAAGTCCTCAATTCACCCCTCCACTTT CASSMEVLNSPLHF
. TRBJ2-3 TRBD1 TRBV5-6 TGTGCCAGCAGCCCCGGGACAGGGAGCACAGATACGCAGTATTTT CASSPGTGSTDTQYF
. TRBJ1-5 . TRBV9 TGTGCCAGCAGCGTAGCTTCCAATCAGCCCCAGCATTTT CASSVASNQPQHF
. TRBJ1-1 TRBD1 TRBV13 TGTGCCAGCAGCTTAGCACAGGGGGCAAGGTTGGACACTGAAGCTTTCTTT CASSLAQGARLDTEAFF
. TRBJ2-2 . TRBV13 TGTGCCAGCAGCTTAGCAGAAAACACCGGGGAGCTGTTTTTT CASSLAENTGELFF
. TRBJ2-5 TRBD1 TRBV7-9 TGTGCCAGCAGCGCATCACAGGGGGTCCGAGAGACCCAGTACTTC CASSASQGVRETQYF
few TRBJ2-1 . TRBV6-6 TGTGCCAGCATGGGCCCCAGCGGGCCGACCTACAATGAGCAGTTCTTC CASMGPSGPTYNEQFF
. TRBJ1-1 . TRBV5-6 TGTGCCAGTTTGACTGGGGCACGGACTGAAGCTTTCTTT CASLTGARTEAFF
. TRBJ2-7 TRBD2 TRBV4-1 TGCGCCAGCAGCCAAGAGACGGCAACTAGCGGGGGCTACGAGCAGTACTTC CASSQETATSGGYEQYF
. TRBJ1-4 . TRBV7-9 TGTGCCAGCAGCCCCCCGACGTTTGCAACTAATGAAAAACTGTTTTTT CASSPPTFATNEKLFF
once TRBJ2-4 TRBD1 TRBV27 TGTGCCAGCAGTTCGCTTCAGACTGACAGGGGGCCGGTCATTCAGTACTTC CASSSLQTDRGPVIQYF
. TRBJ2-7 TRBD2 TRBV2 TGTGCCACCTTAGCGGGAAGCTCCTACGAGCAGTACTTC CATLAGSSYEQYF
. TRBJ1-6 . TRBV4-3 TGCGCCAGCAGCCATGGCGGGGGGGCCAATAATTCACCCCTCCACTTT CASSHGGGANNSPLHF
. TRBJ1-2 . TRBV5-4 TGTGCCAGCAGCTCCCCCATGGGTCCTATAGGCTACACCTTC CASSSPMGPIGYTF